Presented here are 31 T cell receptor beta chains from one specimen sequenced in a study of molecular identifiers for immune sequencing clone quantification. In TCRdb, the PCR reads were re-called with MiXCR into one record per CDR3 protein. The sample lists about half a million distinct CDR3 sequences, over 20% occurring once. Specimen: naive CD8+ T cells from blood, with Jurkat cell RNA spiked in. The subset denotes: FACS-sorted CD8+CD4-CCR7+CD45RA+ naive T cells. These TCRs come from a human donor in good health. Some libraries in this study had Jurkat cell RNA spiked in.

This clonotype has a handful of counts. The V gene is TRBV7-2, the J gene TRBJ2-4; TRBD2 matches at 13 bases. CDR1 SGHTA and CDR2 FQGNSA come from the germline V gene. After removal of 5 bases from V and 8 bases from J, the junction contained 9 bases not matched to a gene. The CDR3 contains 16 residues. CDR3 region: CASSPWTSGGGYIQYF. CDR3 nucleotides: TGTGCCAGCAGCCCCTGGACTAGCGGGGGTGGGTACATTCAGTACTTC.

The gene calls are TRBV9 and TRBJ2-5; TRBD1 is a possible D gene (6 bases). The length of the CDR3 is 14 residues. V lost 7 bases and J lost 3, with 16 bases in between. Germline assignment: CDR1 SGDLS and CDR2 YYNGEE. CDR3 in amino acids: CASAKGRGEETQYF. The DNA of the CDR3 is TGTGCCAGCGCCAAAGGCAGGGGCGAAGAGACCCAGTACTTC.

Turning to this clonotype: Just one base apart from a much larger clone, this may be a read error. V is TRBV4-3 and J is TRBJ2-7; maybe TRBD2 (5 bases). The CDR3 is 14 residues long. Germline CDR1 and CDR2: LGHNA and YSLEER. V was trimmed by 2 bases and J by 3 bases, leaving 11 bases between them. The CDR3 reads CASSQNHGVYEQYF. The CDR3 nucleotides are TGCGCCAGCAGCCAAAATCACGGGGTCTACGAGCAGTACTTC.

This clonotype was observed at least ten times. The chain couples TRBV3-1 to TRBJ2-3; TRBD2 matches at 7 bases. The J segment lost 2 bases and the V segment lost 4 bases, leaving 9 bases of the junction unmatched. This CDR3 is built from 16 residues. The germline gives CDR1 LGHDT, CDR2 YNNKEL (reference sequence). The CDR3 coding sequence is TGTGCCAGCAGCCCGACCCCGGGACTATTCACAGATACGCAGTATTTT. Translation: CASSPTPGLFTDTQYF.

This clonotype turned up a few times. The chain couples TRBV12-3 or TRBV12-4 to TRBJ2-2; 9 bases match TRBD2. Losses at the gene ends were 7 bases for V and 0 bases for J; bases not matched to a gene: 3. This CDR3 is built from 15 residues. The CDR3 is CASIASGTNTGELFF. CDR3 coding DNA: TGTGCCAGCATAGCTAGCGGGACGAACACCGGGGAGCTGTTTTTT.

Turning to this clonotype: This may stem from a read error, because a much larger clone lies one nucleotide away. The CDR3 carries no conserved terminal phenylalanine or tryptophan, so it likely arises from a read error. The V and J genes are TRBV2 and TRBJ1-1, with D possibly TRBD1 on 5 matching bases. V was shortened by 7 bases and J by 7 bases, with 19 bases between the two germline ends. This CDR3 region has 14 residues. Germline CDR1 reads SNHLY; CDR2 reads FYNNEI. CDR3 amino acids: CASTGGRGSGEAFS. The CDR3 DNA follows: TGTGCCAGCACCGGGGGTAGGGGTAGCGGTGAAGCTTTCTCT.

Many counts were recorded for this clonotype. The V and J genes are TRBV12-3 or TRBV12-4 and TRBJ2-3; D possibly corresponds to TRBD1 (6 bases). The V and J ends lost 6 bases and 4 bases respectively, with 17 bases between them. The CDR3 is made up of 15 amino acids. CDR3 in amino acids: CASSTDRFRPDTQYF. In DNA form, the CDR3 reads TGTGCCAGCAGCACCGACAGGTTTCGCCCAGATACGCAGTATTTT.

Comment on this clonotype: Germline and junction disagree at one end, which may indicate a read error. This chain uses TRBV28 with TRBJ1-3; D is uncertain. Germline values: CDR1 MDHEN, CDR2 SYDVKM. The CDR3 is 15 residues long. The CDR3 DNA reads TGTGCCAGCAGTTTATTAGGGATCTCTGGAAACGCCATATATTTT. This codes for CASSLLGISGNAIYF. Using reference TRBV28 and TRBJ1-3 for the parts outside the CDR3, the full variable domain is DVKVTQSSRYLVKRTGEKVFLECVQDMDHENMFWYRQDPGLGLRLIYFSYDVKMKEKGDIPEGYSVSREKKERFSLILESASTNQTSMYLCASSLLGISGNAIYFGEGSWLTVV.

This clonotype has only a few counts. The chain couples TRBV12-3 or TRBV12-4 to TRBJ2-7; possibly TRBD1 for D (6 bases). With 5 bases removed from V and 3 bases from J, the gap between germline ends came to 14 bases. The length of the CDR3 is 14 residues. The CDR3, as DNA: TGTGCCAGCAGTCTAGAGTACAGGGTCTACGAGCAGTACTTC. Translation: CASSLEYRVYEQYF.

The chain carries TRBV9 and TRBJ2-2, with D perhaps matching TRBD1 (6 bases). The V end was cut by 1 base, the J end by 3 bases, with 13 bases between. The CDR3 has 16 residues. The germline gives CDR1 SGDLS, CDR2 YYNGEE. The chain's CDR3 is CASSVLLGADTGELFF. CDR3 coding DNA: TGTGCCAGCAGCGTATTATTGGGGGCGGACACCGGGGAGCTGTTTTTT.

Ten or more counts support this clonotype. The genes are TRBV7-9 and TRBJ1-5; tentatively, D is TRBD1 (6 bases). This CDR3 comprises 14 residues. Germline assignment: CDR1 SEHNR and CDR2 FQNEAQ (reference sequence). Trimming cost V 1 base and J 7 bases, with 11 bases left between them. The CDR3 DNA sequence: TGTGCCAGCAGCTTAGGGGGGGGCAGGCAGCCCCAGCATTTT. Encoded protein: CASSLGGGRQPQHF.

This clonotype has a count of ten or more. This rearrangement joins TRBV7-9 to TRBJ1-1, with no clear D. Between the trimmed V and J ends, which lost 2 bases and 10 bases, there was a span of 20 bases. The CDR3 is made up of 15 amino acids. Germline V gives CDR1 SEHNR, CDR2 FQNEAQ (reference sequence). CDR3 sequence reads: CASSLLVSFVATAFF. The CDR3 DNA reads as TGTGCCAGCAGCTTACTGGTCAGCTTCGTGGCTACAGCTTTCTTT.

This clonotype was counted ten times or more. Compared with germline, one end of the junction differs, possibly owing to a read error. This chain joins TRBV6-5 and TRBJ2-3; D is uncertain. This CDR3 region has 14 residues. CDR1 is MNHEY and CDR2 is SVGAGI in the germline V gene. CDR3 residues: CASSSPGRADTQYF. The CDR3 DNA reads TGTGCCAGTAGTTCCCCGGGTCGGGCAGATACGCAGTATTTT.

With respect to this clonotype: A read error is likely, as this CDR3 ends without the conserved phenylalanine or tryptophan. The chain carries TRBV5-4 and TRBJ2-7; D unresolved. Germline V gives CDR1 SGHNT, CDR2 YYREEE (reference sequence). The CDR3 spans 12 residues. V lost 0 bases, J lost 3 bases, and 4 bases lay in between. CDR3 DNA sequence: TGTGCCAGCAGCTTGGGTCGCTACGAGCAGTACCTC. Protein sequence: CASSLGRYEQYL.

The V and J genes are TRBV4-1 and TRBJ2-2, with D possibly being TRBD2 (6 bases). The CDR3 sequence is 16 residues long. V dropped 0 bases and J dropped 6 bases, with 14 bases sitting between them. Per the germline V gene, CDR1 is MGHRA and CDR2 is YSYEKL. CDR3 region: CASSQDVLGEAGELFF. CDR3 in DNA: TGCGCCAGCAGCCAAGATGTCTTAGGGGAGGCCGGGGAGCTGTTTTTT.

In this sample, this clonotype turned up many times. The CDR3 here is CASSHSHIRGGDYEQYF. The CDR3 nucleotides are TGCGCCAGCAGCCATTCCCATATCAGGGGGGGGGACTACGAGCAGTACTTC. The rearrangement joins TRBV4-1 to TRBJ2-7; D assignment may be TRBD1 or TRBD2 (7 bases each). Looked up from germline, CDR1 is MGHRA and CDR2 is YSYEKL. This CDR3 region has 17 residues. Deletions cut 3 bases from V and 3 bases from J, with 21 bases between.

The J gene is TRBJ2-1, the V gene TRBV7-9; D is undetermined. CDR3 length: 11 residues. The germline gives CDR1 SEHNR, CDR2 FQNEAQ (reference sequence). With 7 bases removed from V and 12 bases from J, the gap between germline ends came to 13 bases. CDR3 sequence: CASKDLLGQFF. The DNA for the CDR3 is TGTGCCAGCAAGGACCTGCTGGGGCAGTTCTTC.

This clonotype has a count of ten or more. The chain combines TRBV14 with TRBJ2-5; D is uncertain. Trimming cost V 4 bases and J 2 bases, with 8 bases left between them. The CDR3 has 13 amino acids. The V gene's germline CDR1 is SGHDN and CDR2 FVKESK. The CDR3, as DNA: TGTGCCAGCAGCCCCCCCAGACAAGAGACCCAGTACTTC. It codes for CASSPPRQETQYF.

This clonotype was counted at least ten times. The rearrangement joins TRBV27 to TRBJ2-3; D uncertain. Germline values: CDR1 MNHEY, CDR2 SMNVEV (reference sequence). The CDR3 runs to 14 residues. Deletions cut 6 bases from V and 0 bases from J, with 10 bases between. The CDR3 protein is CASRRTASTDTQYF. The CDR3 DNA reads as TGTGCCAGCAGACGGACCGCTAGCACAGATACGCAGTATTTT.

As for this clonotype: This could be a read error, since a much larger clone is one nucleotide away. The chain employs TRBV29-1 and TRBJ2-4; D is perhaps TRBD2 (6 bases). Between the trimmed V and J ends, which lost 6 bases and 1 base, there was a span of 13 bases. The CDR3 runs 14 residues. Germline lookup yields CDR1 SQVTM and CDR2 ANQGSEA. CDR3 amino acids: CSVSGEMAKNIQYF. CDR3 in DNA: TGCAGCGTCTCGGGAGAGATGGCCAAAAACATTCAGTACTTC.

A note on this clonotype: The CDR3 does not close with the conserved phenylalanine or tryptophan, likely indicating a read error. The V and J genes are TRBV25-1 and TRBJ2-7, with 9 bases that match TRBD1. The CDR3 spans 14 residues. Germline V gene lookup returns CDR1 MGHDK and CDR2 SYGVNS. After removal of 4 bases from V and 3 bases from J, the junction contained 4 bases not matched to a gene. CDR3 nucleotides: TGTGCCAGCAGTGTTGGGACAGGGAGCTACGAGCAGTACCTC. Translation: CASSVGTGSYEQYL.

This clonotype was counted many times. The V call is TRBV4-3, the J call TRBJ2-3; no definite D call. This CDR3 has 14 amino acids. The V gene's germline CDR1 is LGHNA and CDR2 YSLEER. V was cut by 1 base and J by 7 bases, with 12 bases left in between. This CDR3 is CASSQGGITNTQYF. CDR3 sequence (DNA): TGCGCCAGCAGCCAAGGTGGCATTACTAATACGCAGTATTTT.

This clonotype was counted a few times. The V gene is TRBV4-1, the J gene TRBJ2-2; a possible D gene is TRBD1 (6 bases). The length of the CDR3 is 18 residues. Germline V CDR1 and CDR2: MGHRA, YSYEKL. Deletions cut 1 base from V and 2 bases from J, with 17 bases between. CDR3 coding DNA: TGCGCCAGCAGCCAAGGCCCCACCCCGGACAGCAACACCGGGGAGCTGTTTTTT. Its protein product is CASSQGPTPDSNTGELFF.

The sample holds one count of this clonotype. Given a much more abundant clone one base away, this may be a read error. This chain joins TRBV20-1 and TRBJ2-7, with D hard to call. CDR3 length: 13 residues. V lost 5 bases and J lost 2, with 13 bases in between. The germline V gene has CDR1 DFQATT and CDR2 SNEGSKA (reference sequence). CDR3 bases: TGCAGTGCTCGGACCGAAGCAACCTACGAGCAGTACTTC. Its protein product is CSARTEATYEQYF.

This clonotype was seen more than once but under ten times. The chain links TRBV7-9 to TRBJ2-2; no firm D call. Germline CDR1 SEHNR, CDR2 FQNEAQ (reference sequence). Trimming left V 5 bases short and J 1 base short, with 8 bases between. The CDR3 consists of 14 residues. CDR3 loop: CASSTRQNTGELFF. The CDR3 DNA reads as TGTGCCAGCAGCACCCGACAGAACACCGGGGAGCTGTTTTTT.

The table lists this clonotype with many counts. The gene calls are TRBV12-3 or TRBV12-4 and TRBJ1-2; no clear D. The CDR3 has 14 amino acids. V lost 4 bases, J lost 6 bases, and 15 bases lay in between. The CDR3: CASSSQGGLDGYTF. The CDR3 DNA sequence: TGTGCCAGCAGTTCCCAAGGAGGGTTGGATGGCTACACCTTC.

This clonotype occurred many times. Here the CDR3 reads CATSEGSGSADTQYF. CDR3 sequence (DNA): TGTGCCACCAGTGAAGGTAGCGGGAGTGCAGATACGCAGTATTTT. The V gene is TRBV24-1, the J gene TRBJ2-3; 9 bases agree with TRBD2. J lost 4 bases, V lost 4 bases, and 5 bases had no gene match. This CDR3 contains 15 residues. Per the germline V gene, CDR1 is KGHDR and CDR2 is SFDVKD.

This clonotype was picked up a small number of times. The V and J genes are TRBV27 and TRBJ1-2; the match to TRBD1 covers 7 bases. The CDR3 covers 15 residues. J was trimmed by 4 bases and V by 0 bases; bases with no gene match: 5. Germline CDR1 MNHEY, CDR2 SMNVEV (reference sequence). The CDR3 region is CASSLSDRASYGYTF. In nucleotides, the CDR3 is TGTGCCAGCAGTTTATCTGACAGGGCCAGCTATGGCTACACCTTC.

The chain combines TRBV30 with TRBJ2-3, with no clear D. The germline gives CDR1 GTSNPN, CDR2 SVGIG (reference sequence). This CDR3 spans 13 amino acids. Trimming shortened V by 0 bases and J by 3 bases, and 7 bases separated the two germline ends. CDR3 DNA: TGTGCCTGGAGTGTGGGCCAGACAGATACGCAGTATTTT. This encodes CAWSVGQTDTQYF.

This chain uses TRBV30 with TRBJ2-7, with D uncertain. The germline CDR1 and CDR2 sequences are GTSNPN and SVGIG (reference sequence). V shed 0 bases and J shed 3 bases, with 6 bases lying between them. The CDR3 has 12 residues. CDR3 in amino acids: CAWSVSSYEQYF. The CDR3 coding sequence is TGTGCCTGGAGTGTATCTAGCTACGAGCAGTACTTC.

For this clonotype: Mismatch with germline at one junction end may stem from a read error. V usage is TRBV15 and J usage is TRBJ1-5, with unresolved D. Germline-derived CDR1 and CDR2 are LNHNV and YYDKDF (reference sequence). The CDR3 is made up of 15 amino acids. The CDR3, as DNA: TGTGCCACCATCACACCTCATTCAGGCAATCAGCCCCGGCATTTT. Translating gives CATITPHSGNQPRHF. Drawing the rest from reference TRBV15 and TRBJ1-5, the complete variable domain is DAMVIQNPRYQVTQFGKPVTLSCSQTLNHNVMYWYQQKSSQAPKLLFHYYDKDFNNEADTPDNFQSRRPNTSFCFLDIRSPGLGDTAMYLCATITPHSGNQPRHFGDGTRLSIL.